A selection of T cell receptor beta chains follows, all from one sample in a study of blood T cell repertoires in COVID-19. Libraries were prepared by immunoSEQ multiplex PCR; TCRdb keeps only in-frame clonotypes and omits some of them. Among about 210,000 clones listed, 81% were seen once. The sequencing input was PBMCs or T cells enriched from blood (not recorded which). These receptors all come from a woman aged 50 to 60 with acute COVID-19. Both conserved end residues are part of each CDR3. D genes are given only for firm matches. The listing skips clone size in some rows; elsewhere it reads once, few, many or a size class.

>TRBJ1-3|once|TRBV5-5|.
CASSLLWEEDTIYF
TGTGCCAGCAGCTTGCTGTGGGAGGAAGACACCATATATTTT
>TRBJ1-2|.|TRBV4-1|.
CASSQPQGGYGYTF
TGCGCCAGCAGCCAGCCTCAGGGTGGGTATGGCTACACCTTC
>TRBJ2-2|.|TRBV3-1/TRBV3-2|TRBD2
CASRPTWTSSPELFF
TGTGCCAGCAGACCCACGTGGACTAGCTCACCGGAGCTGTTTTTT
>TRBJ2-1|.|TRBV7-7|TRBD2
CASSPNTGLAGGSFNEQFF
TGTGCCAGCAGCCCAAATACAGGACTAGCGGGAGGTTCATTCAATGAGCAGTTCTTC
>TRBJ1-4|.|TRBV27|.
CASNSRGRQNEKLFF
TGTGCCAGCAACTCTAGGGGCAGACAGAATGAAAAACTGTTTTTT
>TRBJ2-7|.|TRBV9|TRBD2
CASSPGTSGGSYEQYF
TGTGCCAGCAGCCCGGGGACTAGCGGGGGGTCCTACGAGCAGTACTTC
>TRBJ1-6|.|TRBV30|TRBD1
CAWSRRDSNSPLHF
TGTGCCTGGTCCCGGCGGGACAGTAATTCACCCCTCCACTTT
>TRBJ2-7|.|TRBV7-2|.
CASSLRSEAYEQYF
TGTGCCAGCAGCTTACGATCTGAGGCCTACGAGCAGTACTTC
>TRBJ2-2|.|TRBV27|TRBD1
CASNQGAGELFF
TGTGCCAGCAATCAGGGGGCCGGGGAGCTGTTTTTT
>TRBJ1-4|.|TRBV19|TRBD1
CASSSDRGATNEKLFF
TGTGCCAGTAGTAGCGACAGGGGAGCAACTAATGAAAAACTGTTTTTT
>TRBJ2-1|.|TRBV7-2|.
CASSLLDRSYNEQFF
TGTGCCAGCAGCTTACTCGACAGATCCTACAATGAGCAGTTCTTC
>TRBJ2-2|.|TRBV5-1|.
CASSLATRSGELFF
TGCGCCAGCAGCTTGGCTACTAGATCCGGGGAGCTGTTTTTT
>TRBJ1-2|.|TRBV7-8|TRBD1
CASTQERDSRGYTF
TGTGCCAGCACCCAAGAACGGGACAGCCGGGGCTACACCTTC
>TRBJ2-5|.|TRBV5-1|TRBD2
CASSLVAGEETQYF
TGCGCCAGCAGCTTGGTTGCGGGAGAAGAGACCCAGTACTTC
>TRBJ1-1|.|TRBV28|TRBD1
CASSLGQGRLNTEAFF
TGTGCCAGCAGTTTAGGACAGGGGAGACTGAACACTGAAGCTTTCTTT
>TRBJ2-5|.|TRBV5-4|.
CASSLFSGETQYF
TGTGCCAGCAGCTTGTTTTCGGGAGAGACCCAGTACTTC
>TRBJ2-7|.|TRBV28|TRBD1
CASSLAQGGIYEQYF
TGTGCCAGCAGCTTGGCACAGGGGGGAATCTACGAGCAGTACTTC
>TRBJ2-7|few|TRBV6-2/TRBV6-3|.
CASSYIGESPYEQYF
TGTGCCAGCAGTTATATCGGGGAGAGTCCCTACGAGCAGTACTTC
>TRBJ1-4|once|TRBV19|TRBD1
CASSTQGVGEKLFF
TGTGCCAGTAGTACACAGGGGGTGGGCGAAAAACTGTTTTTT
>TRBJ2-3|few|TRBV14|.
CASSPRRTSTDTQYF
TGTGCCAGCAGCCCCCGTAGGACTAGCACAGATACGCAGTATTTT
>TRBJ2-5|.|TRBV5-1|.
CASSSATGQETQYF
TGCGCCAGCAGCTCCGCGACAGGACAAGAGACCCAGTACTTC
>TRBJ1-3|.|TRBV19|TRBD1
CASSPRDRGSGNTIYF
TGTGCCAGTAGTCCGAGGGACAGGGGTTCTGGAAACACCATATATTTT
>TRBJ2-5|.|TRBV5-1|.
CASSLWRDQETQYF
TGCGCCAGCAGCTTGTGGAGAGACCAAGAGACCCAGTACTTC
>TRBJ1-1|few|TRBV5-8|.
CASSLTLVNTEAFF
TGTGCCAGCAGCTTGACTCTGGTGAACACTGAAGCTTTCTTT
>TRBJ2-1|.|TRBV2|TRBD2
CASSATVGGVSSYNEQFF
TGTGCCAGCAGTGCCACAGTCGGGGGGGTAAGCTCCTACAATGAGCAGTTCTTC
>TRBJ2-2|.|TRBV24-1|TRBD1
CATRGKTGLNTGELFF
TGTGCCACCAGGGGGAAGACAGGGTTGAACACCGGGGAGCTGTTTTTT
>TRBJ2-7|.|TRBV10-3|.
CAISDRAGASYEQYF
TGTGCCATCAGTGACCGGGCAGGGGCCTCCTACGAGCAGTACTTC
>TRBJ2-2|.|TRBV18|TRBD1
CASSPPGQGGTGELFF
TGTGCCAGCTCACCACCGGGACAGGGTGGAACCGGGGAGCTGTTTTTT
>TRBJ2-1|.|TRBV11-2|.
CASSPTPYSYNEQFF
TGTGCCAGCAGCCCGACTCCTTACTCCTACAATGAGCAGTTCTTC
>TRBJ2-3|.|TRBV23-1|.
CASSPGAKDTQYF
TGCGCCAGCAGTCCTGGGGCGAAAGATACGCAGTATTTT
>TRBJ2-7|.|TRBV5-1|TRBD1
CASSASDRVYEQYF
TGCGCCAGCAGCGCGAGTGACAGGGTCTACGAGCAGTACTTC
>TRBJ2-3|.|TRBV15|.
CATSRSRTAGTDTQYF
TGTGCCACCAGCAGGTCAAGGACAGCCGGCACAGATACGCAGTATTTT
>TRBJ2-7|few|TRBV29-1|TRBD2
CSVRGDIAGGGLGYEQYF
TGCAGCGTTAGGGGGGATATAGCGGGAGGCGGTTTGGGCTACGAGCAGTACTTC
>TRBJ1-2|once|TRBV6-5|TRBD1
CASSFDRGPYGYTF
TGTGCCAGCAGTTTCGACAGGGGGCCATATGGCTACACCTTC
>TRBJ1-2|few|TRBV29-1|.
CSVEGAAEGSGGYTF
TGCAGCGTTGAAGGGGCAGCGGAAGGCTCGGGCGGCTACACCTTC